What follows are 18 T cell receptor beta chains derived from one specimen sequenced in a study of identical twins (dated by TCRdb to 2016 to 2018). Receptor libraries were prepared by 5' RACE. Instrument used: Illumina HiSeq 2000. Using fastp at Q25 and MiXCR, TCRdb reprocessed the public reads and kept productive beta chains. Duplicate CDR3 protein sequences are folded into a single record with the most common DNA and genes. This sample holds roughly 1,500,000 distinct CDR3 sequences; about 32% were observed only once. Together, the top ten hold about 0.27% of the sample. Sequenced sample: cord blood. These receptors all stem from a newborn girl in good health.

Only a few counts were recorded for this clonotype. The chain links TRBV2 to TRBJ2-1; no reliable D call. CDR3 length: 10 residues. The germline V and J ends were trimmed by 11 bases and 7 bases, with 9 bases remaining between them. Germline-derived CDR1 and CDR2 are SNHLY and FYNNEI. The CDR3 DNA follows: TGTGCCCCCCTAGGTAATGAGCAGTTCTTC. Translation: CAPLGNEQFF. Combining the CDR3 with reference TRBV2 and TRBJ2-1 gives the whole variable domain EPEVTQTPSHQVTQMGQEVILRCVPISNHLYFYWYRQILGQKVEFLVSFYNNEISEKSEIFDDQFSVERPDGSNFTLKIRSTKLEDSAMYFCAPLGNEQFFGPGTRLTVL.

CDR3 amino acids: CASSLWDPADTQYF. CDR3 DNA sequence: TGTGCCAGCAGTTTATGGGACCCCGCAGATACGCAGTATTTT. The chain uses TRBV12-3 or TRBV12-4 and TRBJ2-3; D assignment may be TRBD1 or TRBD2 (5 bases each). V lost 2 bases and J lost 4, with 10 bases in between. This CDR3 has 14 residues.

The CDR3 DNA follows: TGTGCCAGCAGTGAATACTCCCAGGGACGAATTAACTATGGCTACACCTTC. It yields the protein CASSEYSQGRINYGYTF. This sequence joins TRBV6-1 and TRBJ1-2, with D perhaps matching TRBD1 (5 bases). Per the germline V gene, CDR1 is MNHNS and CDR2 is SASEGT. The CDR3 extends over 17 amino acids. V lost 2 bases, J lost 1 base, and 17 bases lay in between.

This clonotype showed up just a few times. The chain uses TRBV20-1 and TRBJ1-2; 8 positions match TRBD1. CDR3 length equals 11 residues. J lost 6 bases, V lost 6 bases, and 3 bases had no gene match. CDR1 is DFQATT and CDR2 is SNEGSKA in the germline V gene (reference sequence). The CDR3 is CSAHRGNGYTF. The CDR3 coding sequence is TGCAGTGCCCACAGGGGGAATGGCTACACCTTC.

The chain links TRBV4-2 to TRBJ2-7; 12 bases are a match to TRBD2. The germline V gene has CDR1 LGHNA and CDR2 YNFKEQ. The CDR3 contains 16 residues. V was clipped by 4 bases and J by 4 bases; unmatched bases: 8. Written as DNA, the CDR3 is TGTGCCAGCAGCCGTATACTAGCGGGGGGAGGGTACGAGCAGTACTTC. This encodes CASSRILAGGGYEQYF.

This clonotype has a count of ten or more. The V gene is TRBV28, the J gene TRBJ2-3; TRBD2 agrees at 7 bases. Per the germline V gene, CDR1 is MDHEN and CDR2 is SYDVKM. The CDR3 is 16 amino acids. After removal of 1 base from V and 3 bases from J, the junction contained 7 bases not matched to a gene. CDR3 nucleotide sequence: TGTGCCAGCAGTTTATTGCGGGAGACGGGGACAGATACGCAGTATTTT. Residues: CASSLLRETGTDTQYF.

Concerning this clonotype itself: Germline is not matched at one junction end, which may reflect a read error. The gene calls are TRBV20-1 and TRBJ2-3; D might be TRBD1 (5 bases). Germline V gives CDR1 DFQATT, CDR2 SNEGSKA (reference sequence). The CDR3 has 14 amino acids. CDR3 residues: CSATPALSTGTQYF. CDR3 DNA sequence: TGCAGTGCCACTCCGGCGCTTAGCACAGGTACGCAGTATTTT.

In regard to this clonotype: It may be a read error: a sequence one base away is much more abundant. V is TRBV29-1 and J is TRBJ1-2; D is ambiguous. The germline V gene has CDR1 SQVTM and CDR2 ANQGSEA. The CDR3 loop spans 13 amino acids. Here the CDR3 DNA reads TGCAGCGCTGAATGGCAGTCTAACTATGGCTACACCTTC. The encoded protein is CSAEWQSNYGYTF.

This clonotype was seen a handful of times. The chain uses TRBV28 and TRBJ1-4, with TRBD1 matching over 10 bases. This CDR3 region has 22 residues. Per the germline V gene, CDR1 is MDHEN and CDR2 is SYDVKM. With V trimmed by 9 bases and J by 0 bases, 25 bases remained unmatched. The DNA for the CDR3 is TGTGCCAGTACGGAGACAGGGGGCCTGTTCGGCAAGGGGCCCGCAACTAATGAAAAACTGTTTTTT. It yields the protein CASTETGGLFGKGPATNEKLFF.

This clonotype was counted only a few times. The V and J genes are TRBV4-1 and TRBJ2-1; D ambiguous. The CDR3 spans 16 residues. Per the germline V gene, CDR1 is MGHRA and CDR2 is YSYEKL. V was pared by 0 bases and J by 2 bases, with 11 bases between. The CDR3 nucleotides read TGCGCCAGCAGCCAAGATGGGTCCACTACCTACAATGAGCAGTTCTTC. This sequence encodes CASSQDGSTTYNEQFF.

With respect to this clonotype: The junction differs from germline at one of its ends, possibly a read error. This chain uses TRBV20-1 with TRBJ2-7; 10 nucleotides line up with TRBD2. Germline CDR1 is DFQATT and CDR2 is SNEGSKA (reference sequence). The CDR3 length is 16 residues. The CDR3 loop is CSARSPGLAELYEQYF. CDR3 bases: TGTAGTGCTAGAAGCCCCGGACTAGCGGAACTCTACGAGCAGTACTTC.

The V and J genes are TRBV2 and TRBJ1-5, with D unclear. V lost 2 bases and J 0 bases, leaving 11 bases between the germline ends. The CDR3 runs to 16 residues. The germline CDR1 and CDR2 sequences are SNHLY and FYNNEI. The CDR3 region has the DNA TGTGCCAGCAGTGAACGCAGGCTCCTTAGCAATCAGCCCCAGCATTTT. It yields the protein CASSERRLLSNQPQHF.

This clonotype came up many times. The genes are TRBV6-6 and TRBJ2-3; no clear D. This CDR3 is 13 amino acids long. Germline V gene lookup returns CDR1 MNHNY and CDR2 SVGAGI (reference sequence). The V end lost 6 bases, the J end lost 2 bases, and 9 bases lay between the germline ends. This CDR3 reads CASRGKATDTQYF. The CDR3 DNA reads TGTGCCAGCAGAGGCAAGGCCACAGATACGCAGTATTTT.

Only a few counts were recorded for this clonotype. J is TRBJ1-2 and V is TRBV25-1; D might be TRBD1 (5 bases). This CDR3 spans 16 amino acids. Germline loops: CDR1 MGHDK, CDR2 SYGVNS. V was pared by 0 bases and J by 2 bases, with 13 bases between. CDR3 sequence (DNA): TGTGCCAGCAGTGAATACGGGACGGGACGGAACTATGGCTACACCTTC. This gives the protein CASSEYGTGRNYGYTF.

This clonotype was observed a handful of times. V gene TRBV28 combines with J gene TRBJ2-7; D not resolved. This CDR3 comprises 13 residues. From germline, CDR1 is MDHEN and CDR2 SYDVKM. V was shortened by 5 bases and J by 3 bases, with 11 bases between the two germline ends. The CDR3 spells CASSPPPFYEQYF. The CDR3 coding sequence is TGTGCCAGCAGTCCTCCCCCTTTCTACGAGCAGTACTTC.

The V call is TRBV2, the J call TRBJ2-4; the D is unclear. The CDR3 runs 18 residues. With 7 bases removed from V and 0 bases from J, the gap between germline ends came to 22 bases. Germline V gene data show CDR1 as SNHLY and CDR2 as FYNNEI. CDR3 region: CASTLLGAQFLAKNIQYF. The CDR3 DNA is TGTGCCAGCACCCTTTTAGGTGCTCAATTCCTAGCCAAAAACATTCAGTACTTC.

This clonotype was counted a single time. V usage is TRBV15 and J usage is TRBJ2-7; D tentatively reads TRBD1 or TRBD2 (5 bases each). The V gene's germline CDR1 is LNHNV and CDR2 YYDKDF (reference sequence). Between the trimmed V and J ends, which lost 4 bases and 0 bases, there was a span of 19 bases. This CDR3 comprises 17 residues. CDR3 amino acids: CATSTELGAGSSYEQYF. The CDR3 DNA follows: TGTGCCACCAGCACGGAGTTAGGGGCAGGGAGCTCCTACGAGCAGTACTTC.

This clonotype has just a few counts. This chain links TRBV5-8 with TRBJ2-1; 11 bases fit TRBD2. V lost 2 bases, J lost 2 bases, and 3 bases stayed unmatched. CDR1 is SGHTS and CDR2 is YDEGEE in the germline V gene. The CDR3 is made up of 16 amino acids. CDR3 sequence (DNA): TGTGCCAGCAGCTTTACTAGCGGGAGACCCTACAATGAGCAGTTCTTC. It encodes CASSFTSGRPYNEQFF.